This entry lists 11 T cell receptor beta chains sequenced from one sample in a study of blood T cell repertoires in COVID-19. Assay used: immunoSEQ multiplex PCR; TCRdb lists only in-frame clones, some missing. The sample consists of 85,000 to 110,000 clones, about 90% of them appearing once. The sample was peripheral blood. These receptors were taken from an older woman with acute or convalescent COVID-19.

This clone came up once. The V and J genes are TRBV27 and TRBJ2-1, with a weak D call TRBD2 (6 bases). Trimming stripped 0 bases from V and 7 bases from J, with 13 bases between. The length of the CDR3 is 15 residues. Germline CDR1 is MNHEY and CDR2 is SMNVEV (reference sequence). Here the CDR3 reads CASSLSGGPINEQFF. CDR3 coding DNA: TGTGCCAGCAGTTTATCGGGGGGTCCCATTAATGAGCAGTTCTTC.

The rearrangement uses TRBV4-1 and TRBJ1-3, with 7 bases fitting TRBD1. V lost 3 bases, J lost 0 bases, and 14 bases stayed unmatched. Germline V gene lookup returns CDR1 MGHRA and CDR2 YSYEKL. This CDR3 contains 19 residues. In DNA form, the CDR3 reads TGCGCCAGCAGCCAGATCCCCGGCCCAGGGGGTAGCTCTGGAAACACCATATATTTT. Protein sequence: CASSQIPGPGGSSGNTIYF.

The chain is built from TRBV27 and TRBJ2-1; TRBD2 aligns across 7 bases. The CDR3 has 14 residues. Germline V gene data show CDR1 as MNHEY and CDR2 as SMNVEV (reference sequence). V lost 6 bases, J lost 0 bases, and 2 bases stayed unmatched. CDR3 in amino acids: CASSRGSSYNEQFF. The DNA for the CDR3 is TGTGCCAGCAGCCGCGGGAGCTCCTACAATGAGCAGTTCTTC.

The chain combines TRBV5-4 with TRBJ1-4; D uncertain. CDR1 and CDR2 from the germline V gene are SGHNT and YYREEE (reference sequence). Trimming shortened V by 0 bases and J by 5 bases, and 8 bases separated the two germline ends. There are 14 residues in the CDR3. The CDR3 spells CASSLDKRNEKLFF. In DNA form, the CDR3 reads TGTGCCAGCAGCTTGGACAAGCGGAATGAAAAACTGTTTTTT.

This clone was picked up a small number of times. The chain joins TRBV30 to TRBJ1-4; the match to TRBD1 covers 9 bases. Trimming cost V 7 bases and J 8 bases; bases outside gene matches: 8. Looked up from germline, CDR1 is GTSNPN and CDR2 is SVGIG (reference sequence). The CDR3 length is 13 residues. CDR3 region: CASRQGGREKLFF. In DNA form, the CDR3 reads TGTGCCTCCCGACAGGGGGGCAGGGAAAAACTGTTTTTT.

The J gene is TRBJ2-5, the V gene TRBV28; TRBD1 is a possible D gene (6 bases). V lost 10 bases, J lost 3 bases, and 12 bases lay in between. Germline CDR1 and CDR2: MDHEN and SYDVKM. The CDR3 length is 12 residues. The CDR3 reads CATRTVEETQYF. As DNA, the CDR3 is TGTGCCACCAGGACAGTTGAAGAGACCCAGTACTTC.

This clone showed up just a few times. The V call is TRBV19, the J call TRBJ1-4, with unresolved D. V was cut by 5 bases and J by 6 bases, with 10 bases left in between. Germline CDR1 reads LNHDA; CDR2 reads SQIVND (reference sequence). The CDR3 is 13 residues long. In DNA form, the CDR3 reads TGTGCCAGTAGTCCGCTTGGCCATGAAAAACTGTTTTTT. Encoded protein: CASSPLGHEKLFF.

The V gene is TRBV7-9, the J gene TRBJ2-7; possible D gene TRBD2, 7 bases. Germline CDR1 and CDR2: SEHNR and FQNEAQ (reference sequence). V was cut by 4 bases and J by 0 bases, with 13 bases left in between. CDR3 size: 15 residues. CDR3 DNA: TGTGCCAGCAGCTCAGGGGAGGGGAGCTCCTACGAGCAGTACGTC. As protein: CASSSGEGSSYEQYV.

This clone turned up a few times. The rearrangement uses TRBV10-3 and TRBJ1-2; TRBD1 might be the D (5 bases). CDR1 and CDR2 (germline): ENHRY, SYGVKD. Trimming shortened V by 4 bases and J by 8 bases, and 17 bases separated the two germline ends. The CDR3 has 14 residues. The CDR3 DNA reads TGTGCCATCAGTGGAGATAAAACAGGTAGAGGCTACACCTTC. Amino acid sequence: CAISGDKTGRGYTF.

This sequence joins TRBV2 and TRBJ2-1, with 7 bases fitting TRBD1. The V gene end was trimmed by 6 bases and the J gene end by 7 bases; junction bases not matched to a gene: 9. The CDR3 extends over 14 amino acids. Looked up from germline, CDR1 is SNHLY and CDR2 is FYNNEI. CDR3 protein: CASRTGDSRNEQFF. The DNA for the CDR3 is TGTGCCAGCAGAACAGGGGATTCTAGGAATGAGCAGTTCTTC. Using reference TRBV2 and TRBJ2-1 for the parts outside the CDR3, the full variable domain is EPEVTQTPSHQVTQMGQEVILRCVPISNHLYFYWYRQILGQKVEFLVSFYNNEISEKSEIFDDQFSVERPDGSNFTLKIRSTKLEDSAMYFCASRTGDSRNEQFFGPGTRLTVL.

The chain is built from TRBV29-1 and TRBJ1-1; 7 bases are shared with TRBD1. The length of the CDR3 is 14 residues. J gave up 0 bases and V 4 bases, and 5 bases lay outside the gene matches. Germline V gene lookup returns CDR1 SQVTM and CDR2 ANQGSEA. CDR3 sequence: CSVVNRGMNTEAFF. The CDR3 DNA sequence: TGCAGCGTTGTTAACAGGGGCATGAACACTGAAGCTTTCTTT.